This is a list of T cell receptor beta chains from one sample in a study of blood T cell repertoires in COVID-19. Profiling relied on immunoSEQ multiplex PCR, and the TCRdb table lists in-frame clones only, not all of them. The sample includes 110,000 or so clones, roughly 79% seen only once; the top ten take 9.4%. The source material was peripheral blood. The receptors come from a woman between 65 and 79 years old with acute or convalescent COVID-19. Each CDR3 is given without its conserved first and last residue.

V gene: TRBV7-2; J gene: TRBJ2-5; CDR3 protein: ASSSYSGGPAETQY
V gene: TRBV21-1; J gene: TRBJ2-4; CDR3 protein: ASSKGGTGSKNIQY
V gene: TRBV24-1; J gene: TRBJ2-5; CDR3 protein: ATSVQEGAKGTRSLEETQY
V gene: TRBV30; J gene: TRBJ2-7; CDR3 protein: AWSGGVGDEQY
V gene: TRBV2; J gene: TRBJ2-7; CDR3 protein: ASSESQGYYEQY
V gene: TRBV3-1/TRBV3-2; J gene: TRBJ2-3; CDR3 protein: ASSRGTGADTQY
V gene: TRBV7-2; J gene: TRBJ2-7; CDR3 protein: ASSLEGGGTYEQY
V gene: TRBV6-5; J gene: TRBJ1-2; CDR3 protein: ASSTGGGSYGYT
V gene: TRBV14; J gene: TRBJ1-1; CDR3 protein: ASSQGLRTEAF
V gene: TRBV6-5; J gene: TRBJ2-7; CDR3 protein: ASSSPGQPPYEQY
V gene: TRBV11-2; J gene: TRBJ1-2; CDR3 protein: ASSPDRVGYGYT
V gene: TRBV6-5; J gene: TRBJ1-1; CDR3 protein: ASTLGGGNTEAF
V gene: TRBV2; J gene: TRBJ1-1; CDR3 protein: AATGQGFNTEAF
V gene: TRBV9; J gene: TRBJ2-1; CDR3 protein: ASSVGRTSGYNEQF
V gene: TRBV6-5; J gene: TRBJ1-1; CDR3 protein: ASTPRPLVPEAF
V gene: TRBV9; J gene: TRBJ2-7; CDR3 protein: ASSVGEGAYEQY
V gene: TRBV28; J gene: TRBJ2-4; CDR3 protein: ASTTTGQGLAKNIQY
V gene: TRBV24-1; J gene: TRBJ2-2; CDR3 protein: ATSDLPGTGGTGELF
V gene: TRBV11-3; J gene: TRBJ2-7; CDR3 protein: ASSGAAGEQY
V gene: TRBV28; J gene: TRBJ2-7; CDR3 protein: ASSSTNYEQY
V gene: TRBV5-4; J gene: TRBJ2-5; CDR3 protein: ASSLGGGRQETQY
V gene: TRBV11-2; J gene: TRBJ2-5; CDR3 protein: ASTPGLGRQETQY